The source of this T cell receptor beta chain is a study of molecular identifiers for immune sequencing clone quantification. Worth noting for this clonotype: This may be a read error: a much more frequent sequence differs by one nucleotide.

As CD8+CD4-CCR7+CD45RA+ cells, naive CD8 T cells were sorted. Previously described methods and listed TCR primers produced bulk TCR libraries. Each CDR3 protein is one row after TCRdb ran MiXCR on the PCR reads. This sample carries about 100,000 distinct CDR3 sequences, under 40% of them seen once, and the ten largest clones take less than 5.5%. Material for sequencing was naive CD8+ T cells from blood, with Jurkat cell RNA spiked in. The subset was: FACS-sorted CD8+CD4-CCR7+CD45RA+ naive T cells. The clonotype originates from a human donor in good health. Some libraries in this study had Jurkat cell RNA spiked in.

CDR3 region: CASSQELVTNTDTQYF. The CDR3 bases are TGCGCCAGCAGCCAAGAACTAGTAACAAACACAGATACGCAGTATTTT. V gene TRBV4-3 combines with J gene TRBJ2-3, with D possibly matching TRBD2 (5 bases). Germline assignment: CDR1 LGHNA and CDR2 YSLEER. V lost 0 bases and J lost 2, with 12 bases in between. The CDR3 contains 16 residues.